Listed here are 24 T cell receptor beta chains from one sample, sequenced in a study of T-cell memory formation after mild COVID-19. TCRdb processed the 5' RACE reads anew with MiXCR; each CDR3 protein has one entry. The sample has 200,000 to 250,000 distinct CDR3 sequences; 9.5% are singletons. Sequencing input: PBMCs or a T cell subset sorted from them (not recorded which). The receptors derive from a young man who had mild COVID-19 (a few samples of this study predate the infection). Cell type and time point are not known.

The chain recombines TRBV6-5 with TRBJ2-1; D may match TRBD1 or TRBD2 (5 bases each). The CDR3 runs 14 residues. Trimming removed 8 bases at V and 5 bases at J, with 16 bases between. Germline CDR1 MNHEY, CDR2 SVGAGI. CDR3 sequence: CASGRGGGDNEQFF. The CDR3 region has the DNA TGTGCCAGCGGCCGTGGGGGTGGAGACAATGAGCAGTTCTTC.

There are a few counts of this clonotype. The CDR3 DNA sequence: TGCGCCAGCAGCCCGCACTCGGGAGGGGCTGGAAACACCATATATTTT. Protein sequence: CASSPHSGGAGNTIYF. V and J are TRBV5-1 and TRBJ1-3, with TRBD1 as a possible D gene (5 bases). This CDR3 has 16 amino acids. Trimming took 4 bases from V and 2 from J, leaving 16 bases between them. Germline CDR1 is SGHRS and CDR2 is YFSETQ.

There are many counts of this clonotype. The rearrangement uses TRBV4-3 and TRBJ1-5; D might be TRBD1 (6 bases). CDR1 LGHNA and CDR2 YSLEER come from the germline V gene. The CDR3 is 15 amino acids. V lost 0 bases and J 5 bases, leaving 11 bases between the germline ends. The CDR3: CASSQDWGGDQPQHF. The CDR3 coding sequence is TGCGCCAGCAGCCAAGACTGGGGGGGCGATCAGCCCCAGCATTTT.

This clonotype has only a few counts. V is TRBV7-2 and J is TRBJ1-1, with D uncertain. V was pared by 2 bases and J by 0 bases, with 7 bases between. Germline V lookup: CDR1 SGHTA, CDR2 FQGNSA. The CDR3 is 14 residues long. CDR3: CASSLLWMNTEAFF. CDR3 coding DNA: TGTGCCAGCAGCTTATTATGGATGAACACTGAAGCTTTCTTT.

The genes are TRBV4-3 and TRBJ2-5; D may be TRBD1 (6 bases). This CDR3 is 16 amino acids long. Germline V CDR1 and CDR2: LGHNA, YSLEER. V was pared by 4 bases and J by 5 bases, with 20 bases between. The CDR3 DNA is TGCGCCAGCAGCCCCAGACTCGACAGGCCTCCCGAGACCCAGTACTTC. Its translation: CASSPRLDRPPETQYF.

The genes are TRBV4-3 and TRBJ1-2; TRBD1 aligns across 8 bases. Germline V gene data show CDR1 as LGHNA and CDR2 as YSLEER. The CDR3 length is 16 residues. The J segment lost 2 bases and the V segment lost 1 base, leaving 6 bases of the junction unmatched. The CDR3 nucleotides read TGCGCCAGCAGCCAAGGTGGACAGGGTTCAAACTATGGCTACACCTTC. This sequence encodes CASSQGGQGSNYGYTF.

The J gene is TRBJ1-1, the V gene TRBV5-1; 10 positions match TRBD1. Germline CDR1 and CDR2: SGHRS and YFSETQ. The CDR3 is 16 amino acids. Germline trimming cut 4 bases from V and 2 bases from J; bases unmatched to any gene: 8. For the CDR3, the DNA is TGCGCCAGCAGCCGCCCGGACAGGGGGATTAACACTGAAGCTTTCTTT. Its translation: CASSRPDRGINTEAFF.

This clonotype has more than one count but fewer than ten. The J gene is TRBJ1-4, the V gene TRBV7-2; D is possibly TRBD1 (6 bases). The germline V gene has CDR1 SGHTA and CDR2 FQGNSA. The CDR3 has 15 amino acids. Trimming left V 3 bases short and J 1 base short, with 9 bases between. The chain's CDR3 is CASSFGQITNEKLFF. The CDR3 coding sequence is TGTGCCAGCAGCTTCGGACAGATAACTAATGAAAAACTGTTTTTT.

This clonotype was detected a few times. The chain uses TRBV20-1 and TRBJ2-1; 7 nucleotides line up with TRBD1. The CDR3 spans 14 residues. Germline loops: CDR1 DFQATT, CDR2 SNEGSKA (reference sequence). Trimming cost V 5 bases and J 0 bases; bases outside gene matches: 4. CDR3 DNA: TGCAGTGCTCCGGGACAGCGCTCCTACAATGAGCAGTTCTTC. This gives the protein CSAPGQRSYNEQFF.

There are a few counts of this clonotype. CDR3 nucleotide sequence: TGTGCCAGCAGAACGGGACTAGCGGGGGGGAGCTCCTACAATGAGCAGTTCTTC. It translates to CASRTGLAGGSSYNEQFF. The rearrangement joins TRBV6-2 or TRBV6-3 to TRBJ2-1; 16 bases map to TRBD2. Losses at the gene ends were 6 bases for V and 0 bases for J; bases not matched to a gene: 5. CDR1 is MNHEY, CDR2 SVGEGT, per germline. This CDR3 comprises 18 residues.

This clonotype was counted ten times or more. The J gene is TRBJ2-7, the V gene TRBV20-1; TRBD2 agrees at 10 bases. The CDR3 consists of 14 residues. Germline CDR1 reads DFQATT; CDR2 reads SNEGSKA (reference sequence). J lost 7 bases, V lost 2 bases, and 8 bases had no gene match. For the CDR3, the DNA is TGCAGTGCTAGAACCAGCGGGGGGGCTGGAGAGCAGTACGTC. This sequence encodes CSARTSGGAGEQYV.

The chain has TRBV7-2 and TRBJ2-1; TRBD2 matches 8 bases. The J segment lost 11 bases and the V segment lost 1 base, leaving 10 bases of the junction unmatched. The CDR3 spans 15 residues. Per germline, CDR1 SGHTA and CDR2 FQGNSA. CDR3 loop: CASSLGGTRGPKQFF. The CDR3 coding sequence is TGTGCCAGCAGCTTAGGTGGGACTAGAGGCCCCAAGCAGTTCTTC.

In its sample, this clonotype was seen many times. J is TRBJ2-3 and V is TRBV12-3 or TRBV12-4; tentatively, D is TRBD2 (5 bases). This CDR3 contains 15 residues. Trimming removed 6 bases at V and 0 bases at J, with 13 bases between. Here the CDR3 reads CASSLWGASTDTQYF. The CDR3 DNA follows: TGTGCCAGCAGCCTCTGGGGAGCTAGCACAGATACGCAGTATTTT.

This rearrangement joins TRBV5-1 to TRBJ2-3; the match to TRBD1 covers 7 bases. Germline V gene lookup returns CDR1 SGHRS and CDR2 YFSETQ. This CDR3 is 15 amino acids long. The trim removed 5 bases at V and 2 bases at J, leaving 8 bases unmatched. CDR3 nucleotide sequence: TGCGCCAGCAGTCGCACAGGGGCCACCACAGATACGCAGTATTTT. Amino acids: CASSRTGATTDTQYF.

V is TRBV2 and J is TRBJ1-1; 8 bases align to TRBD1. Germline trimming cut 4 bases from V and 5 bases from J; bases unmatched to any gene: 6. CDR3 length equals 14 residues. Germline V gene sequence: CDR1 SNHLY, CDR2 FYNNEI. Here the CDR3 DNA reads TGTGCCAGCAGTGTTGACAGGGGACAGACTGAAGCTTTCTTT. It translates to CASSVDRGQTEAFF.

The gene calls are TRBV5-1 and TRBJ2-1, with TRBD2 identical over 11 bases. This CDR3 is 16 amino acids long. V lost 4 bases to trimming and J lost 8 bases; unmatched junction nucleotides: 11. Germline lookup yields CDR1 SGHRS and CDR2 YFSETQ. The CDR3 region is CASSPLTSGNLDEQFF. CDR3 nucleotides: TGCGCCAGCAGCCCTCTGACTAGCGGGAATTTGGATGAGCAGTTCTTC.

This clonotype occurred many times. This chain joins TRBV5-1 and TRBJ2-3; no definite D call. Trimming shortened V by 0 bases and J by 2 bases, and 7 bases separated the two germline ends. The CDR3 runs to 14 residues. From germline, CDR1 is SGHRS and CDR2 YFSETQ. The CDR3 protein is CASSLVGITDTQYF. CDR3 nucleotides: TGCGCCAGCAGCTTGGTGGGAATCACAGATACGCAGTATTTT.

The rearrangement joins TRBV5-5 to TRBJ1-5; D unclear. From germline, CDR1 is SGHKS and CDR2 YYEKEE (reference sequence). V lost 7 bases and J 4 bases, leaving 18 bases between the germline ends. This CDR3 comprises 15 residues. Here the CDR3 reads CASGTSTSLNQPQHF. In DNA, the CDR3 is TGTGCCAGCGGCACGAGCACCAGTCTGAATCAGCCCCAGCATTTT. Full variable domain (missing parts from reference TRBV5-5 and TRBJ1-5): DAGVTQSPTHLIKTRGQQVTLRCSPISGHKSVSWYQQVLGQGPQFIFQYYEKEERGRGNFPDRFSARQFPNYSSELNVNALLLGDSALYLCASGTSTSLNQPQHFGDGTRLSIL.

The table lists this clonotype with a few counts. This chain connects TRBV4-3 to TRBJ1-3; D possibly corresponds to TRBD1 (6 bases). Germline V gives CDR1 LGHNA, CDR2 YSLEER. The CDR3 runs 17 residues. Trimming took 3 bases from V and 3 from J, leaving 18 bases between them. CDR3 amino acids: CASSHQIVQGGGNTIYF. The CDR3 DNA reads TGCGCCAGCAGCCATCAAATAGTACAGGGAGGTGGAAACACCATATATTTT.

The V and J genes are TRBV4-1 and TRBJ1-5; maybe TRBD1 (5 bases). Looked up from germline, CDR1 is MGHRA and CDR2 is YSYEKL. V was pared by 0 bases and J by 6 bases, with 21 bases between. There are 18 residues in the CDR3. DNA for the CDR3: TGCGCCAGCAGCCAAGAGGGACTCCGAAAGGACCCGGCTCAGCCCCAGCATTTT. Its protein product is CASSQEGLRKDPAQPQHF.

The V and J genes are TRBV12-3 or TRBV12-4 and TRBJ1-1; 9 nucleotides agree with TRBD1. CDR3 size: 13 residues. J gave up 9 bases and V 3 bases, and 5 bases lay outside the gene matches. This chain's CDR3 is CASSFPGQGKAFF. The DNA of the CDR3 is TGTGCCAGCAGTTTCCCCGGACAGGGGAAAGCTTTCTTT.

CDR3 in amino acids: CASSSSPLQYVAEAFF. The CDR3 DNA reads TGTGCCAGCAGCTCGAGCCCCCTACAATACGTCGCTGAAGCTTTCTTT. The chain links TRBV7-9 to TRBJ1-1; D remains ambiguous. This CDR3 spans 16 amino acids. Trimming took off 4 bases at V and 6 bases at J, with 21 bases between the two ends. Germline assignment: CDR1 SEHNR and CDR2 FQNEAQ (reference sequence).

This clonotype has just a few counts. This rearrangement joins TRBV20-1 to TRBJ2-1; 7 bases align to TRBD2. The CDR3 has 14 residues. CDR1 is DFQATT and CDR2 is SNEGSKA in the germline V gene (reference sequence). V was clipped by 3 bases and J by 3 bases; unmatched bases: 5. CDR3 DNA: TGCAGTGCTAGGGTGACTAGCCACTACAATGAGCAGTTCTTC. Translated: CSARVTSHYNEQFF.

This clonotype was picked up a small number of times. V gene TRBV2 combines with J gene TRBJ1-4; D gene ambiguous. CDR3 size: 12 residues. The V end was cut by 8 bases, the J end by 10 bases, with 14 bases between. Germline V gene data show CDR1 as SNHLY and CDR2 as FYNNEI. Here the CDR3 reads CASRTELGKLFF. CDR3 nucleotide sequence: TGTGCCAGCCGGACGGAGCTGGGAAAACTGTTTTTT.